This passage covers 14 T cell receptor beta chains from one sample sequenced in a study of human T cells and chemical hapten exposure. This sample's time point: pre-sensitization, week 0. The treatment was: therapeutic diphenylcyclopropenone sensitization with weekly scalp DPC. TCRdb redid the calling of the RACE reads with MiXCR, one entry per CDR3 protein. Of about 98,000 distinct CDR3 sequences listed, under 14% are singletons. Here the sequenced sample was whole blood, taken in connection with sensitization to the hapten diphenylcyclopropenone (DPC). These TCRs come from an older woman with alopecia areata. Some clones in this sample may be carry-over from other donors' samples.

This clonotype was counted many times. The J gene is TRBJ2-2, the V gene TRBV5-1; TRBD2 matches at 12 bases. V shed 5 bases and J 4 bases; nucleotides not matched to a gene: 0. CDR3 length: 14 amino acids. From germline, CDR1 is SGHRS and CDR2 YFSETQ. CDR3 residues: CASRTSGGTGELFF. Written as DNA, the CDR3 is TGCGCCAGCAGGACTAGCGGGGGCACCGGGGAGCTGTTTTTT.

This clonotype has a count of ten or more. The chain recombines TRBV29-1 with TRBJ2-5, with 9 bases lining up with TRBD1. With 7 bases clipped from V and 5 bases from J, the junction kept 5 bases outside the gene matches. The germline gives CDR1 SQVTM, CDR2 ANQGSEA. The CDR3 totals 12 residues. CDR3 loop: CSAAGTGETQYF. Here the CDR3 DNA reads TGCAGCGCAGCCGGGACAGGGGAGACCCAGTACTTC.

This clonotype was found a few times. This chain uses TRBV29-1 with TRBJ2-5, with 7 nucleotides matching TRBD2. The CDR3 length is 14 residues. Germline loops: CDR1 SQVTM, CDR2 ANQGSEA. V dropped 8 bases and J dropped 0; count of bases not matched to a gene: 9. CDR3 nucleotides: TGCAGCACGTACCCGGGACTAAACCAAGAGACCCAGTACTTC. This translates into CSTYPGLNQETQYF.

The table lists this clonotype with many counts. J is TRBJ1-1 and V is TRBV7-9; the D is unclear. This CDR3 comprises 13 residues. V lost 10 bases and J lost 2, with 14 bases in between. The germline V gene has CDR1 SEHNR and CDR2 FQNEAQ (reference sequence). The CDR3 sequence: CAIRSWGNTEAFF. In nucleotides, the CDR3 is TGTGCCATCCGGAGCTGGGGAAACACTGAAGCTTTCTTT.

This clonotype was seen only a few times. This chain connects TRBV2 to TRBJ1-1; D might be TRBD1 (5 bases). V was pared by 6 bases and J by 4 bases, with 12 bases between. Germline CDR1 SNHLY, CDR2 FYNNEI. The CDR3 covers 13 residues. CDR3: CASSRGEGTEAFF. CDR3 bases: TGTGCCAGCAGCCGGGGGGAGGGCACTGAAGCTTTCTTT.

This clonotype was counted many times. Here the CDR3 reads CASSPGTGGHEQFF. CDR3 nucleotides: TGCGCCAGCAGCCCTGGGACAGGGGGGCATGAGCAGTTCTTC. The chain couples TRBV5-1 to TRBJ2-1, with 11 positions matching TRBD1. This CDR3 is 14 amino acids long. From germline, CDR1 is SGHRS and CDR2 YFSETQ. J was trimmed by 8 bases and V by 4 bases; bases with no gene match: 5.

This clonotype was counted ten times or more. The chain combines TRBV12-3 or TRBV12-4 with TRBJ1-1; D ambiguous. Trimming stripped 5 bases from V and 4 bases from J, with 14 bases between. The CDR3 is made up of 14 amino acids. CDR3 DNA: TGTGCCAGCAGTATGTCGCATGGTGGCACTGAAGCTTTCTTT. Its translation is CASSMSHGGTEAFF.

J is TRBJ1-5 and V is TRBV7-8; D may be TRBD1 (5 bases). CDR3 size: 14 residues. The germline gives CDR1 SGHVS, CDR2 FQNEAQ. V lost 5 bases and J 4 bases, leaving 12 bases between the germline ends. Written as DNA, the CDR3 is TGTGCCAGCAGCCCCCGGGACCCAAATCAGCCCCAGCATTTT. Translated: CASSPRDPNQPQHF.

This chain links TRBV18 with TRBJ2-2; unclear D gene. V was clipped by 6 bases and J by 2 bases, with 7 bases between them. Per germline, CDR1 KGHSH and CDR2 LQKENI. The CDR3 length is 13 residues. This chain's CDR3 is CASSPYNTGELFF. CDR3 nucleotides: TGTGCCAGCTCGCCTTATAACACCGGGGAGCTGTTTTTT.

The J gene is TRBJ2-5, the V gene TRBV5-4, with D tentatively TRBD2 (7 bases). Germline V CDR1 and CDR2: SGHNT, YYREEE (reference sequence). V was cut by 0 bases and J by 2 bases, with 17 bases left in between. CDR3 size: 17 residues. CDR3 sequence (DNA): TGTGCCAGCAGCTTGGGGGGGCAACTAGCGTTGCAAGAGACCCAGTACTTC. Encoded protein: CASSLGGQLALQETQYF.

CDR3 DNA sequence: TGTGCCAGCAGCCCCGGACAGGCCCTTGAAGCTTTCTTT. Amino acids: CASSPGQALEAFF. The chain has TRBV7-2 and TRBJ1-1; 7 bases match TRBD1. V lost 5 bases, J lost 7 bases, and 7 bases stayed unmatched. The CDR3 sequence is 13 residues long. CDR1 and CDR2 (germline): SGHTA, FQGNSA.

This clonotype appeared a few times. The chain has TRBV10-2 and TRBJ1-2; 11 nucleotides line up with TRBD1. The V segment lost 1 base and the J segment 8 bases; nucleotides outside the gene matches: 9. CDR1 is WSHSY and CDR2 is SAAADI in the germline V gene. The CDR3 is made up of 16 amino acids. The CDR3 DNA reads as TGCGCCAGCAGTGAGTGGGCCGGACAGGGGGCTTTCGGCTACACCTTC. It is translated as CASSEWAGQGAFGYTF.

This clonotype came up a few times. The chain recombines TRBV20-1 with TRBJ1-2; D is undetermined. This CDR3 contains 14 residues. Per germline, CDR1 DFQATT and CDR2 SNEGSKA (reference sequence). Trimming removed 1 base from V and 7 bases from J, with 16 bases in between. The CDR3 reads CSARVPLGGSGYTF. The CDR3 DNA follows: TGCAGTGCTAGAGTACCGTTAGGAGGTAGTGGCTACACCTTC.

V and J are TRBV20-1 and TRBJ2-1; 14 nucleotides line up with TRBD2. CDR1 and CDR2 from the germline V gene are DFQATT and SNEGSKA (reference sequence). The CDR3 loop spans 19 amino acids. V lost 6 bases, J lost 6 bases, and 19 bases stayed unmatched. This CDR3 is CSAIISIGLAGGWGNEQFF. In DNA, the CDR3 is TGCAGTGCCATAATCTCGATCGGACTAGCGGGGGGATGGGGCAATGAGCAGTTCTTC.